Below are 23 T cell receptor beta chains sequenced from a single sample in a study of blood T cells in healthy people across ages. Primers used in a second PCR of about 6 to 12 cycles were a sample-barcoded 5' primer and a J-beta primer mix. TCRdb re-called the 5' RACE reads through MiXCR, storing one row per CDR3 protein. The sample holds approximately 810,000 distinct CDR3 sequences, around 36% seen once. Sequenced material: blood. Receptors originate from a young man in good health.

This clonotype was observed a single time. The germline gene is not matched at one end of the junction; a read error may be the cause. V usage is TRBV4-3 and J usage is TRBJ1-2, with 8 bases that match TRBD1. The CDR3 spans 14 residues. Germline V gene data show CDR1 as LGHNA and CDR2 as YSLEER. In DNA form, the CDR3 reads TGCGCCAGCAGCCAAGGACAGGGGACCTATGGCCACACCTTC. Translating gives CASSQGQGTYGHTF.

Ten or more counts support this clonotype. The chain couples TRBV7-8 to TRBJ1-2, with D possibly TRBD1 on 5 matching bases. This CDR3 spans 12 amino acids. Germline V gene sequence: CDR1 SGHVS, CDR2 FQNEAQ. V shed 2 bases and J shed 8 bases, with 9 bases lying between them. The CDR3 nucleotides read TGTGCCAGCAGCTTATCAGGGAGAGGCTACACCTTC. Translated, it gives CASSLSGRGYTF.

The gene calls are TRBV5-6 and TRBJ2-4, with D perhaps TRBD1 or TRBD2 (6 bases each). The CDR3 consists of 17 residues. Germline V gene data show CDR1 as SGHDT and CDR2 as YYEEEE. Trimming cost V 4 bases and J 0 bases, with 17 bases left between them. CDR3 in DNA: TGTGCCAGCAGCCCGGGGGCGGACACCCTAGCCAAAAACATTCAGTACTTC. This translates into CASSPGADTLAKNIQYF.

About this clonotype itself: An end of the junction differs from the germline gene, which may be a read error. V gene TRBV10-3 combines with J gene TRBJ1-2; 10 bases match TRBD1. This CDR3 has 15 residues. The germline CDR1 and CDR2 sequences are ENHRY and SYGVKD. The CDR3 sequence is CAISELGQGVRGCTF. The CDR3 DNA is TGTGCCATCAGTGAGCTTGGACAGGGGGTGAGGGGCTGCACCTTC.

The gene calls are TRBV9 and TRBJ2-5; D is ambiguous. This CDR3 is 14 amino acids long. The V end was cut by 3 bases, the J end by 1 base, with 10 bases between. Germline CDR1 is SGDLS and CDR2 is YYNGEE. Here the CDR3 reads CASSGDGTQETQYF. In DNA, the CDR3 is TGTGCCAGCAGCGGAGACGGAACCCAAGAGACCCAGTACTTC. The full variable domain, in which reference TRBV9 and TRBJ2-5 provide the parts outside the CDR3, is DSGVTQTPKHLITATGQRVTLRCSPRSGDLSVYWYQQSLDQGLQFLIQYYNGEERAKGNILERFSAQQFPDLHSELNLSSLELGDSALYFCASSGDGTQETQYFGPGTRLLVL.

This clonotype was seen a few times. V usage is TRBV9 and J usage is TRBJ2-1; the match to TRBD1 covers 7 bases. The germline V gene encodes CDR1 SGDLS and CDR2 YYNGEE. The CDR3 is 15 residues long. Trimming took 3 bases from V and 2 from J; bases not matched to a gene: 5. This chain's CDR3 is CASSDTGDAYNEQFF. For the CDR3, the DNA is TGTGCCAGCAGCGACACAGGGGACGCCTACAATGAGCAGTTCTTC.

About this clonotype: The junction and the germline gene differ at one end; a read error may be behind it. The chain couples TRBV2 to TRBJ2-7; the match to TRBD1 covers 8 bases. Germline-derived CDR1 and CDR2 are SNHLY and FYNNEI. CDR3 length: 14 amino acids. In DNA form, the CDR3 reads TGTGTCAGCAGTGAAGACAGGGGCTTCTACGAGCAGTACTTC. Its translation is CVSSEDRGFYEQYF.

The gene calls are TRBV20-1 and TRBJ2-7; 8 bases are shared with TRBD1. V shed 5 bases and J 1 base; nucleotides not matched to a gene: 10. The germline CDR1 and CDR2 sequences are DFQATT and SNEGSKA (reference sequence). The CDR3 length is 15 residues. For the CDR3, the DNA is TGCAGTGCTGGATCAGGGACAGGAAATTCCTACGAGCAGTACTTC. Translating gives CSAGSGTGNSYEQYF.

This clonotype came up a few times. This chain connects TRBV2 to TRBJ1-1; D is unclear. The V and J ends lost 9 bases and 0 bases respectively, with 5 bases between them. CDR1 SNHLY and CDR2 FYNNEI come from the germline V gene. The CDR3 extends over 11 amino acids. CDR3 region: CASVLNTEAFF. Here the CDR3 DNA reads TGTGCCAGTGTGCTGAACACTGAAGCTTTCTTT.

A remark on this clonotype: The CDR3 ends on some other residue instead of the conserved phenylalanine or tryptophan, so this is likely a read error. V usage is TRBV28 and J usage is TRBJ2-7, with D unclear. The CDR3 has 11 amino acids. Per the germline V gene, CDR1 is MDHEN and CDR2 is SYDVKM. The V end was cut by 3 bases, the J end by 5 bases, with 5 bases between. The CDR3 DNA reads as TGTGCCAGCAGTTTTACCCACGAGCAGTACTTA. Protein product: CASSFTHEQYL.

In this sample, this clonotype turned up a few times. The chain combines TRBV12-3 or TRBV12-4 with TRBJ1-1; D is unclear. The CDR3 loop spans 16 amino acids. Trimming removed 2 bases at V and 4 bases at J, with 17 bases between. The CDR3 region is CASSLSAQGRGTEAFF. DNA for the CDR3: TGTGCCAGCAGTTTAAGTGCGCAAGGGCGAGGCACTGAAGCTTTCTTT.

The genes are TRBV25-1 and TRBJ2-3; TRBD2 aligns across 8 bases. This CDR3 has 16 residues. Trimming removed 1 base from V and 0 bases from J; junction bases left unmatched: 3. Germline values: CDR1 MGHDK, CDR2 SYGVNS. The CDR3: CASSEWSGGSTDTQYF. The CDR3 DNA follows: TGTGCCAGCAGTGAATGGAGCGGGGGTAGCACAGATACGCAGTATTTT.

The rearrangement uses TRBV15 and TRBJ2-7; weak D call: TRBD1 (7 bases). The DNA matches TRBJ2-4 better at its end, which makes the J call doubtful. In germline, CDR1 is LNHNV, CDR2 YYDKDF (reference sequence). This CDR3 comprises 13 residues. The DNA for the CDR3 is TGTGCCACCAGCAGCGGAGGGGGCGACATTCAGTACTTC. It translates to CATSSGGGDIQYF.

This clonotype has more than one count but fewer than ten. A junction boundary mismatches the germline segment, possibly from a read error. This chain joins TRBV12-3 or TRBV12-4 and TRBJ1-5, with D unclear. CDR3 size: 14 residues. CDR3 protein: CASSVADESQPQHF. The DNA for the CDR3 is TGTGCCAGCAGTGTAGCGGACGAGTCTCAGCCCCAGCATTTT.

Remarks on this clonotype: One end of the junction varies from germline; a read error may be responsible. This sequence joins TRBV20-1 and TRBJ2-7; TRBD2 aligns across 14 bases. CDR3 length: 15 residues. The germline V gene has CDR1 DFQATT and CDR2 SNEGSKA (reference sequence). The CDR3 bases are TGCAGTGCTAGAGATAGACTAGCGGGGGGGCGCGAGCAGTGCTTC. Amino acids: CSARDRLAGGREQCF.

This clonotype was counted between two and nine times. The V gene is TRBV24-1, the J gene TRBJ2-1; no reliable D call. Looked up from germline, CDR1 is KGHDR and CDR2 is SFDVKD. The CDR3 has 11 amino acids. The V end was cut by 4 bases, the J end by 6 bases, with 3 bases between. DNA for the CDR3: TGTGCCACCAGTGACACCAATGAGCAGTTCTTC. It specifies CATSDTNEQFF.

This clonotype was picked up a small number of times. The V call is TRBV7-8, the J call TRBJ2-7, with D perhaps matching TRBD1 (6 bases). Trimming took off 5 bases at V and 4 bases at J, with 18 bases between the two ends. The CDR3 sequence is 15 residues long. Germline V gene data show CDR1 as SGHVS and CDR2 as FQNEAQ. In DNA form, the CDR3 reads TGTGCCAGCAGCCTTCCGGGGACACGCACGTACGAGCAGTACTTC. It encodes CASSLPGTRTYEQYF.

This clonotype was found a few times. The chain carries TRBV3-1 and TRBJ2-7; D remains ambiguous. CDR3 length: 15 residues. Germline V gives CDR1 LGHDT, CDR2 YNNKEL (reference sequence). The V end was cut by 4 bases, the J end by 3 bases, with 16 bases between. CDR3 nucleotides: TGTGCCAGCAGCCCCCCCGAGAGCTTGGGCTACGAGCAGTACTTC. Residues: CASSPPESLGYEQYF.

V usage is TRBV14 and J usage is TRBJ1-6, with D perhaps matching TRBD1 (5 bases). Germline-derived CDR1 and CDR2 are SGHDN and FVKESK. V gave up 1 base and J gave up 7 bases, with 8 bases separating them. The CDR3 extends over 14 amino acids. The CDR3 DNA reads TGTGCCAGCAGCCAAGGGACATTAAATTCACCCCTCCACTTT. Amino acids: CASSQGTLNSPLHF.

This clonotype was seen repeatedly, ten times or more. The chain is built from TRBV20-1 and TRBJ1-6; TRBD1 might be the D (5 bases). The germline CDR1 and CDR2 sequences are DFQATT and SNEGSKA (reference sequence). The CDR3 covers 19 residues. V shed 0 bases and J shed 6 bases, with 24 bases lying between them. CDR3 nucleotide sequence: TGCAGTGCTAGAGATCTAAAGGGGATCCTGCTCCGTGGTAATTCACCCCTCCACTTT. Translating it yields CSARDLKGILLRGNSPLHF.

This clonotype was seen a few times. The chain is built from TRBV7-2 and TRBJ1-6; 8 nucleotides match TRBD1. The V segment lost 5 bases and the J segment 4 bases; nucleotides outside the gene matches: 13. CDR3 length equals 18 residues. Germline CDR1 reads SGHTA; CDR2 reads FQGNSA. CDR3 region: CASSRGTGSFGYNSPLHF. The CDR3 nucleotides are TGTGCCAGCAGCCGAGGGACAGGATCCTTCGGGTATAATTCACCCCTCCACTTT.

The rearrangement joins TRBV21-1 to TRBJ2-1; the table's D gene call, TRBD2, was not cross checked with the DNA. TRBV21-1 is marked as a pseudogene. The CDR3 is 18 residues long. The CDR3 protein is CASSKHGGGPQRYNEQFF. CDR3 coding DNA: TGTGCCAGCAGCAAACACGGCGGGGGGCCCCAGAGGTACAATGAGCAGTTCTTC.

The CDR3: CASSLTGAPGYTF. The CDR3 nucleotides read TGTGCCAGCAGCTTAACGGGGGCGCCCGGCTACACCTTC. The rearrangement joins TRBV5-5 to TRBJ1-2, with D maybe TRBD1 (6 bases). The germline V gene has CDR1 SGHKS and CDR2 YYEKEE (reference sequence). V lost 2 bases and J lost 8, with 13 bases in between. The CDR3 contains 13 residues.